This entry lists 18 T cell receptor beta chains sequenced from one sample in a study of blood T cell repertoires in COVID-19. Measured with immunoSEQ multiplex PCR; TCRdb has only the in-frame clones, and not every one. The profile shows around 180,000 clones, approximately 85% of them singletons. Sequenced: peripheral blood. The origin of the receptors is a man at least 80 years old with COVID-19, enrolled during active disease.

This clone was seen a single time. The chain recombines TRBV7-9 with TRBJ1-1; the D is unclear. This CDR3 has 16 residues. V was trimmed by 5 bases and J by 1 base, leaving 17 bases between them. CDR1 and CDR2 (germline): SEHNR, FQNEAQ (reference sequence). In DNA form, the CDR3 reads TGTGCCAGCAGCCCGGCGGTACCGGGAACGAACACTGAAGCTTTCTTT. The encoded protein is CASSPAVPGTNTEAFF.

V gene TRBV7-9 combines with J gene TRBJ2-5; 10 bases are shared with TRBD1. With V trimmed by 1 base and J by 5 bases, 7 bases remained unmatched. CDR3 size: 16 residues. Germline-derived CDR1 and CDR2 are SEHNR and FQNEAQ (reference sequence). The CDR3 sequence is CASSLGDRGPRETQYF. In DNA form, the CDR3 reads TGTGCCAGCAGCTTAGGAGACAGGGGGCCAAGGGAGACCCAGTACTTC.

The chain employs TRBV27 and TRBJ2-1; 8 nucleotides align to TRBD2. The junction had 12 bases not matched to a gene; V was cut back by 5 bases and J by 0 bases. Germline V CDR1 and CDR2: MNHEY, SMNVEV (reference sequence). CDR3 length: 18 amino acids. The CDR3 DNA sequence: TGTGCCAGCAGTCCCCGGGGAAGCGGGGGCCTCTCCTACAATGAGCAGTTCTTC. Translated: CASSPRGSGGLSYNEQFF.

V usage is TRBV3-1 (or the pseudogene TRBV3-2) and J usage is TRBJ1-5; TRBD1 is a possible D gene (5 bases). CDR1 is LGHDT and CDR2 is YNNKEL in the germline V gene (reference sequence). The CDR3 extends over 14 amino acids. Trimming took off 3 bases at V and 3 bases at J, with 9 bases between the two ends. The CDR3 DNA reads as TGTGCCAGCAGCCAGCGGGGCCCCAATCAGCCCCAGCATTTT. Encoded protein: CASSQRGPNQPQHF.

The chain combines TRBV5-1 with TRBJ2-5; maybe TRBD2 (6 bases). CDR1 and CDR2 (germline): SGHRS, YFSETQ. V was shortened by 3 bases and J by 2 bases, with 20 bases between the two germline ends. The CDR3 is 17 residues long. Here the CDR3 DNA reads TGCGCCAGCAGCTGGGCCCCCCCGGGACTTCCTCAAGAGACCCAGTACTTC. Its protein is CASSWAPPGLPQETQYF.

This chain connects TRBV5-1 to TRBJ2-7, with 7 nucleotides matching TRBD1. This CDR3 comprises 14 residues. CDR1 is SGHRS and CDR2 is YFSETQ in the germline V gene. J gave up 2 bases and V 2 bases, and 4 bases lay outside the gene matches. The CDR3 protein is CASSFNRGPYEQYF. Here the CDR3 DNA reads TGCGCCAGCAGCTTTAACAGGGGTCCCTACGAGCAGTACTTC.

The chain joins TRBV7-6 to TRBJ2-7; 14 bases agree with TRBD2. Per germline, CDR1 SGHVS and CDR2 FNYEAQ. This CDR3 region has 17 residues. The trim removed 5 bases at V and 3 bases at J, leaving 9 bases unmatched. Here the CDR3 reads CASSARLAGGNHYEQYF. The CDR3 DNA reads TGTGCCAGCAGCGCTCGACTAGCGGGGGGGAATCACTACGAGCAGTACTTC. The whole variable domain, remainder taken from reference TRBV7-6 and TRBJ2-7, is GAGVSQSPRYKVTKRGQDVALRCDPISGHVSLYWYRQALGQGPEFLTYFNYEAQQDKSGLPNDRFSAERPEGSISTLTIQRTEQRDSAMYRCASSARLAGGNHYEQYFGPGTRLTVT.

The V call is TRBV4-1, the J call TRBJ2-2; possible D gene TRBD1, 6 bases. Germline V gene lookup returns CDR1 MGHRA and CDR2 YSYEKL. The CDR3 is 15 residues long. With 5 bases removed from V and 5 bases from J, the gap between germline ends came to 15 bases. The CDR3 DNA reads TGCGCCAGCAGCGTATCTGGCAGGGGTACCGGGGAGCTGTTTTTT. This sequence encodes CASSVSGRGTGELFF.

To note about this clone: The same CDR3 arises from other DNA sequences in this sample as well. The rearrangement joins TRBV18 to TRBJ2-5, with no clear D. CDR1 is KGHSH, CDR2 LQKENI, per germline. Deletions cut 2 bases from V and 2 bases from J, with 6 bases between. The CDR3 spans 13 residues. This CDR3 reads CASSPGQQETQYF. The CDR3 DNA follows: TGTGCCAGCTCACCAGGGCAACAAGAGACCCAGTACTTC. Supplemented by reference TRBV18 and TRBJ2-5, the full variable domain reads NAGVMQNPRHLVRRRGQEARLRCSPMKGHSHVYWYRQLPEEGLKFMVYLQKENIIDESGMPKERFSAEFPKEGPSILRIQQVVRGDSAAYFCASSPGQQETQYFGPGTRLLVL.

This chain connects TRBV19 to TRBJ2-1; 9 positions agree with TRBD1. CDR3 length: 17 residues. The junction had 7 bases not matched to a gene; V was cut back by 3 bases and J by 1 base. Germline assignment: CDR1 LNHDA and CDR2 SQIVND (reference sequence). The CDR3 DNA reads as TGTGCCAGTAGTATCCTACAGGGGGCATTGTCCTACAATGAGCAGTTCTTC. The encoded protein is CASSILQGALSYNEQFF.

In DNA, the CDR3 is TGCGCCAGCAGCTCAGCTTTGGAGGGAGAGACCCAGTACTTC. It codes for CASSSALEGETQYF. This chain joins TRBV5-1 and TRBJ2-5; tentative D call: TRBD2 (6 bases). The V gene lost 3 bases and the J gene lost 4 bases, with 13 bases spanning the gap. CDR3 length: 14 amino acids. Per germline, CDR1 SGHRS and CDR2 YFSETQ.

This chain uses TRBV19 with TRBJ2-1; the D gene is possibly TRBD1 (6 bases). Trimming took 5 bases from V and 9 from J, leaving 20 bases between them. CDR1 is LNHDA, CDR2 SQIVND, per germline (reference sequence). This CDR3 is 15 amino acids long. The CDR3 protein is CASSPRTVRWAEQFF. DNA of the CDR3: TGTGCCAGTAGTCCCCGGACAGTGAGGTGGGCTGAGCAGTTCTTC. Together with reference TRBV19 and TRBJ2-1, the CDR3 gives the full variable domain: DGGITQSPKYLFRKEGQNVTLSCEQNLNHDAMYWYRQDPGQGLRLIYYSQIVNDFQKGDIAEGYSVSREKKESFPLTVTSAQKNPTAFYLCASSPRTVRWAEQFFGPGTRLTVL.

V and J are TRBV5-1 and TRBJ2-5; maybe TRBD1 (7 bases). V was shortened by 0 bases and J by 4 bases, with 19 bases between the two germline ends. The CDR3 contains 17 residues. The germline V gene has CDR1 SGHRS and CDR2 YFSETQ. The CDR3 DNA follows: TGCGCCAGCAGCTTGGCCGGGAGTGTGGCAGGGGGAGAGACCCAGTACTTC. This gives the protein CASSLAGSVAGGETQYF.

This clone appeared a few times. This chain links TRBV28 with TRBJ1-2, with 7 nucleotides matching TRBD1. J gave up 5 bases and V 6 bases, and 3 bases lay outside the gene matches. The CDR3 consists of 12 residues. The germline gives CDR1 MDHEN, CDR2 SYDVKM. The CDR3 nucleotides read TGTGCCAGCAGCCAGACAGGGTATGGCTACACCTTC. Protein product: CASSQTGYGYTF.

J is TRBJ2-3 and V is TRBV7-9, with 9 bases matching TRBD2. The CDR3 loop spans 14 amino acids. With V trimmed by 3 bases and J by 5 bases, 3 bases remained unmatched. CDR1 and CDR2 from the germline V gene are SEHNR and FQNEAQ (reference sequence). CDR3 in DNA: TGTGCCAGCAGCTTTGGCGGGGGGGGAGATACGCAGTATTTT. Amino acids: CASSFGGGGDTQYF.

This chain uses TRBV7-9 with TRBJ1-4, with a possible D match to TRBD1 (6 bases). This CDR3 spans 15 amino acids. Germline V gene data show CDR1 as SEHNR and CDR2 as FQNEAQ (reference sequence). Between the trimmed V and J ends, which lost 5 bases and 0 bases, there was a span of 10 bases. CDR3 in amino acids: CASSLRTATNEKLFF. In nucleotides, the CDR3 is TGTGCCAGCAGCCTTAGGACAGCAACTAATGAAAAACTGTTTTTT.

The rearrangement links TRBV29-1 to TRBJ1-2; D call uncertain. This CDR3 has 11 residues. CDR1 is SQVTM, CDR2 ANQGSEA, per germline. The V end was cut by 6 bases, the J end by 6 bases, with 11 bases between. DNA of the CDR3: TGCAGCGTGAGGCAAGGCCATGGCTACACCTTC. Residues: CSVRQGHGYTF.

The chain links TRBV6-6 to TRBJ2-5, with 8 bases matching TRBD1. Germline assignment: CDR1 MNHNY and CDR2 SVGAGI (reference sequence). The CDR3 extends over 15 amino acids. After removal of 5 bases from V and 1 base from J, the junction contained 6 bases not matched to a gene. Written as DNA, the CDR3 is TGTGCCAGCAGTGGGGGGACAGGCTTCCAAGAGACCCAGTACTTC. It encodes CASSGGTGFQETQYF.